The next 28 T cell receptor beta chains were all read from a single sample in a study of blood T cell repertoires in COVID-19. TCRdb keeps only in-frame clones here, not all; method: immunoSEQ multiplex PCR. The sample records about 75,000 clones, more than 65% being singletons. Specimen: peripheral blood. The receptors here all came from a woman of 80 years or more with active or convalescent COVID-19.

The CDR3, as DNA: TGCGCCAGCAGCCAAGACACCGGGGCCGGGGAGCTGTTTTTT. It yields the protein CASSQDTGAGELFF. The rearrangement joins TRBV4-3 to TRBJ2-2; D is possibly TRBD2 (5 bases). The CDR3 spans 14 residues. Germline values: CDR1 LGHNA, CDR2 YSLEER. V was clipped by 0 bases and J by 6 bases, with 8 bases between them.

The rearrangement joins TRBV21-1 to TRBJ2-5; TRBD1 is taken as the D call from the table, unchecked against the DNA. TRBV21-1 constitutes a pseudogene. The CDR3 consists of 17 residues. The CDR3: CASSRGPLMTGVETQYF. The CDR3 coding sequence is TGTGCCAGCAGCAGGGGGCCACTGATGACAGGAGTAGAGACCCAGTACTTC.

The genes are TRBV9 and TRBJ2-3, with 10 bases that match TRBD2. After removal of 1 base from V and 4 bases from J, the junction contained 6 bases not matched to a gene. From germline, CDR1 is SGDLS and CDR2 YYNGEE. The CDR3 contains 16 residues. This CDR3 reads CASSVRVAGGADTQYF. The DNA for the CDR3 is TGTGCCAGCAGCGTACGAGTAGCGGGAGGTGCAGATACGCAGTATTTT.

The V gene is TRBV18, the J gene TRBJ1-2; TRBD1 is a possible D gene (5 bases). Between the trimmed V and J ends, which lost 2 bases and 5 bases, there was a span of 9 bases. Germline loops: CDR1 KGHSH, CDR2 LQKENI. This CDR3 comprises 13 residues. CDR3 coding DNA: TGTGCCAGCTCACCAGGGGCGTGGTATGGCTACACCTTC. Translation gives CASSPGAWYGYTF. The whole variable domain, remainder taken from reference TRBV18 and TRBJ1-2, is NAGVMQNPRHLVRRRGQEARLRCSPMKGHSHVYWYRQLPEEGLKFMVYLQKENIIDESGMPKERFSAEFPKEGPSILRIQQVVRGDSAAYFCASSPGAWYGYTFGSGTRLTVV.

The J gene is TRBJ1-6, the V gene TRBV4-3, with D maybe TRBD1 (5 bases). CDR1 is LGHNA and CDR2 is YSLEER in the germline V gene. Trimming removed 4 bases from V and 9 bases from J, with 19 bases in between. The CDR3 has 16 amino acids. The CDR3 DNA sequence: TGCGCCAGCAGCCGGGGGGTGCAGTCCTATGGTTCACCCCTCCACTTT. It yields the protein CASSRGVQSYGSPLHF.

V and J are TRBV29-1 and TRBJ1-1; 8 bases are shared with TRBD1. The CDR3 is made up of 13 amino acids. J was trimmed by 8 bases and V by 6 bases; bases with no gene match: 11. Germline CDR1 and CDR2: SQVTM and ANQGSEA. Here the CDR3 reads CSVQETTGVEAFF. For the CDR3, the DNA is TGCAGCGTCCAAGAAACGACAGGGGTAGAAGCTTTCTTT.

The chain links TRBV15 to TRBJ1-4; D is possibly TRBD1 (6 bases). Trimming pared 5 bases from V and 7 bases from J, leaving 17 bases between. This CDR3 comprises 15 residues. The V gene's germline CDR1 is LNHNV and CDR2 YYDKDF (reference sequence). CDR3 residues: CATSRSGGAFEKLFF. The CDR3 DNA reads as TGTGCCACCAGCCGCTCGGGGGGCGCGTTTGAAAAACTGTTTTTT.

The rearrangement links TRBV9 to TRBJ2-1, with D unresolved. The CDR3 is 16 residues long. Per the germline V gene, CDR1 is SGDLS and CDR2 is YYNGEE. V was shortened by 4 bases and J by 10 bases, with 24 bases between the two germline ends. CDR3 amino acids: CASSPQPGLKMVEQFF. As DNA, the CDR3 is TGTGCCAGCAGCCCCCAGCCAGGTCTGAAAATGGTGGAGCAGTTCTTC.

The V call is TRBV3-1 (or the pseudogene TRBV3-2), the J call TRBJ2-3; 7 bases match TRBD1. Per germline, CDR1 LGHDT and CDR2 YNNKEL (reference sequence). This CDR3 comprises 15 residues. Germline trimming cut 4 bases from V and 3 bases from J; bases unmatched to any gene: 7. CDR3 sequence (DNA): TGTGCCAGCAGCCTCAGGACAGGAGCAACAGATACGCAGTATTTT. Encoded protein: CASSLRTGATDTQYF.

This chain joins TRBV5-3 and TRBJ2-7, with 11 bases matching TRBD1. TRBV5-3 is labeled an ORF, and its function is uncertain. The CDR3 extends over 19 amino acids. V lost 6 bases to trimming and J lost 0 bases; unmatched junction nucleotides: 17. CDR3 region: CARIPGGQGATTSSYEQYF. The DNA of the CDR3 is TGTGCCAGAATCCCAGGTGGACAGGGGGCTACGACGAGCTCCTACGAGCAGTACTTC.

Concerning this clone itself: Distinct nucleotide sequences in the sample also encode this CDR3. The chain carries TRBV7-2 and TRBJ1-6; 7 bases align to TRBD1. CDR1 is SGHTA, CDR2 FQGNSA, per germline. After removal of 6 bases from V and 7 bases from J, the junction contained 12 bases not matched to a gene. The CDR3 runs to 16 residues. In nucleotides, the CDR3 is TGTGCCAGCAGTGGGGGAACAGGGGCTGGGAATTCACCCCTCCACTTT. Protein: CASSGGTGAGNSPLHF.

This clone was counted once. The chain links TRBV7-2 to TRBJ2-1, with D maybe TRBD2 (5 bases). Trimming left V 5 bases short and J 7 bases short, with 18 bases between. In germline, CDR1 is SGHTA, CDR2 FQGNSA. The CDR3 length is 15 residues. The CDR3 protein is CASSPIAPPGNEQFF. In DNA, the CDR3 is TGTGCCAGCAGCCCAATCGCTCCCCCGGGAAATGAGCAGTTCTTC.

The chain is built from TRBV4-1 and TRBJ1-6; 9 bases agree with TRBD1. The CDR3 extends over 15 amino acids. Looked up from germline, CDR1 is MGHRA and CDR2 is YSYEKL. V lost 0 bases to trimming and J lost 12 bases; unmatched junction nucleotides: 6. The CDR3 protein is CASSQETGGPVPLHF. In nucleotides, the CDR3 is TGCGCCAGCAGCCAAGAGACAGGGGGACCTGTACCCCTCCACTTT.

Concerning this clone: One end of the junction varies from germline; a read error may be responsible. The chain carries TRBV20-1 and TRBJ1-1; 7 bases match TRBD1. Germline assignment: CDR1 DFQATT and CDR2 SNEGSKA (reference sequence). The CDR3 has 11 residues. CDR3 loop: CSARLGQKLYF. DNA for the CDR3: TGCAGTGCTCGGCTGGGACAGAAGCTTTACTTT.

This clone is a singleton in its sample. Here the CDR3 reads CASSLAGTYEQYF. The DNA of the CDR3 is TGTGCCAGCAGCTTGGCAGGGACCTACGAGCAGTACTTC. The rearrangement uses TRBV7-9 and TRBJ2-7, with D possibly TRBD1 on 5 matching bases. V was clipped by 3 bases and J by 2 bases, with 8 bases between them. Germline loops: CDR1 SEHNR, CDR2 FQNEAQ (reference sequence). This CDR3 is built from 13 residues.

The chain carries TRBV9 and TRBJ2-3; D gene ambiguous. The CDR3 is 17 amino acids. Trimming took off 2 bases at V and 4 bases at J, with 20 bases between the two ends. CDR1 is SGDLS and CDR2 is YYNGEE in the germline V gene. In DNA, the CDR3 is TGTGCCAGCAGCGTGACGTCAGCGAGTTCACGGGCAGATACGCAGTATTTT. Its translation: CASSVTSASSRADTQYF. Based on the CDR3 plus reference TRBV9 and TRBJ2-3, the full variable domain is DSGVTQTPKHLITATGQRVTLRCSPRSGDLSVYWYQQSLDQGLQFLIQYYNGEERAKGNILERFSAQQFPDLHSELNLSSLELGDSALYFCASSVTSASSRADTQYFGPGTRLTVL.

The chain employs TRBV7-2 and TRBJ2-5; the D gene is possibly TRBD2 (5 bases). This CDR3 is built from 14 residues. V was cut by 7 bases and J by 2 bases, with 14 bases left in between. Per germline, CDR1 SGHTA and CDR2 FQGNSA. The chain's CDR3 is CASTWVGEQETQYF. The CDR3 nucleotides read TGTGCCAGCACCTGGGTGGGAGAACAAGAGACCCAGTACTTC.

V usage is TRBV27 and J usage is TRBJ1-5; D perhaps matches TRBD1 (6 bases). Germline V gives CDR1 MNHEY, CDR2 SMNVEV (reference sequence). Trimming removed 6 bases from V and 4 bases from J, with 16 bases in between. This CDR3 region has 15 residues. The CDR3, as DNA: TGTGCCAGCAGGCTCACAGGGCGAGGGAATCAGCCCCAGCATTTT. Translated: CASRLTGRGNQPQHF.

This chain joins TRBV4-3 and TRBJ2-1; TRBD2 aligns across 7 bases. The length of the CDR3 is 20 residues. Germline CDR1 is LGHNA and CDR2 is YSLEER. J lost 5 bases, V lost 3 bases, and 22 bases had no gene match. The CDR3 nucleotides are TGCGCCAGCAGCCATACACTTGGGGACTATCAAACAAACGTGCACAATGAGCAGTTCTTC. This encodes CASSHTLGDYQTNVHNEQFF.

CDR3 sequence: CASSATAGAIYEQYF. The DNA for the CDR3 is TGCGCCAGCAGCGCCACCGCGGGGGCGATATACGAGCAGTACTTC. The J gene is TRBJ2-7, the V gene TRBV5-1; possibly TRBD2 for D (7 bases). Between the trimmed V and J ends, which lost 4 bases and 4 bases, there was a span of 18 bases. The CDR3 runs to 15 residues. Looked up from germline, CDR1 is SGHRS and CDR2 is YFSETQ.

This clone was found a few times. V is TRBV5-1 and J is TRBJ2-3; D is perhaps TRBD2 (7 bases). From germline, CDR1 is SGHRS and CDR2 YFSETQ. The V gene lost 7 bases and the J gene lost 3 bases, with 18 bases spanning the gap. The CDR3 covers 15 residues. CDR3 amino acids: CASHREGGGTDTQYF. For the CDR3, the DNA is TGCGCCAGCCACCGCGAAGGGGGGGGTACAGATACGCAGTATTTT.

This clone is categorized as medium-sized (0.01 to 0.1%). The chain employs TRBV2 and TRBJ2-2, with 9 bases identical to TRBD1. Trimming cost V 1 base and J 4 bases; bases outside gene matches: 1. The CDR3 loop spans 15 amino acids. The germline CDR1 and CDR2 sequences are SNHLY and FYNNEI. The CDR3: CASSEDRGPTGELFF. The CDR3 nucleotides read TGTGCCAGCAGTGAAGACAGGGGGCCCACCGGGGAGCTGTTTTTT. Using reference TRBV2 and TRBJ2-2 for the parts outside the CDR3, the full variable domain is EPEVTQTPSHQVTQMGQEVILRCVPISNHLYFYWYRQILGQKVEFLVSFYNNEISEKSEIFDDQFSVERPDGSNFTLKIRSTKLEDSAMYFCASSEDRGPTGELFFGEGSRLTVL.

This clone appeared a few times. This rearrangement joins TRBV19 to TRBJ1-2, with D possibly matching TRBD1 (6 bases). CDR3 length equals 13 residues. Trimming took off 5 bases at V and 3 bases at J, with 10 bases between the two ends. In germline, CDR1 is LNHDA, CDR2 SQIVND (reference sequence). CDR3 sequence (DNA): TGTGCCAGTAGTCCGACAGGTTACTATGGCTACACCTTC. This encodes CASSPTGYYGYTF.

The chain carries TRBV4-2 and TRBJ2-7, with 10 bases lining up with TRBD2. With V trimmed by 1 base and J by 4 bases, 1 base remained unmatched. The germline gives CDR1 LGHNA, CDR2 YNFKEQ. The CDR3 has 14 amino acids. The CDR3 DNA reads as TGTGCCAGCAGCCAAGTACTAGCGGGGTACGAGCAGTACTTC. It encodes CASSQVLAGYEQYF.

The chain joins TRBV10-3 to TRBJ2-1, with 12 positions matching TRBD2. The J segment lost 8 bases and the V segment lost 6 bases, leaving 2 bases of the junction unmatched. The CDR3 is 13 residues long. Germline values: CDR1 ENHRY, CDR2 SYGVKD. CDR3 sequence reads: CAISRTSGDEQFF. In DNA form, the CDR3 reads TGTGCCATCAGCAGGACTAGCGGGGATGAGCAGTTCTTC.

The chain combines TRBV7-8 with TRBJ1-4; D might be TRBD1 (6 bases). Per the germline V gene, CDR1 is SGHVS and CDR2 is FQNEAQ. V lost 2 bases, J lost 0 bases, and 10 bases lay in between. This CDR3 contains 16 residues. The CDR3 region is CASSLQGITTNEKLFF. The CDR3 DNA reads TGTGCCAGCAGCTTACAGGGGATAACAACTAATGAAAAACTGTTTTTT.

V and J are TRBV5-1 and TRBJ1-1; tentatively, D is TRBD1 (6 bases). This CDR3 is built from 14 residues. CDR1 and CDR2 from the germline V gene are SGHRS and YFSETQ. V lost 4 bases to trimming and J lost 4 bases, with 14 bases between them. CDR3 in DNA: TGCGCCAGCAGCAATACAGGGTCTCCCACTGAAGCTTTCTTT. This sequence encodes CASSNTGSPTEAFF.

The rearrangement uses TRBV19 and TRBJ2-5, with unresolved D. The CDR3 totals 13 residues. The germline V and J ends were trimmed by 6 bases and 2 bases, with 10 bases remaining between them. CDR1 is LNHDA and CDR2 is SQIVND in the germline V gene (reference sequence). The CDR3 coding sequence is TGTGCCAGTAGACCACACCAACAAGAGACCCAGTACTTC. Its protein product is CASRPHQQETQYF. Complete variable domain (other parts from reference TRBV19 and TRBJ2-5): DGGITQSPKYLFRKEGQNVTLSCEQNLNHDAMYWYRQDPGQGLRLIYYSQIVNDFQKGDIAEGYSVSREKKESFPLTVTSAQKNPTAFYLCASRPHQQETQYFGPGTRLLVL.